This T cell receptor (beta chain) was sequenced in a study of blood T cell repertoires in COVID-19 (dated by TCRdb to 2018 to 2021). In the study overall: Samples from collaborators originated in the United States, Italy and Spain and spanned both the acute and convalescent phases of COVID-19. The prospective study material was composed of cDNA or gDNA derived from T cells, B-cell-depleted T cells, or PBMCs. The dataset comprised deeply sampled blood TCRbeta repertoires from subjects exposed to, actively infected with, or recovered from COVID-19. The repertoires were made available in a free public database intended to serve as a resource for research on the immune response to SARS-CoV-2. The samples were drawn from two sources: the first 160 participants of the ongoing ImmuneRACE study, and fewer than 1,500 subjects contributed by 6 global collaborators. Nearly every sample came with metadata listing a de-identified subject ID, COVID-19 status, age in years and sex. Where available, HLA class I and class II types were taken from metadata supplied by the sample provider and were not determined by assay-based typing.

The study at large found these results: How much clinical and demographic metadata was included differed by source and by participant, and the metadata was provided uncurated.

The CDR3 numbers 13 residues from cysteine through phenylalanine. CDR3 DNA only is kept here, 39 bases in frame from base 1. Trimming costs V 7 bases and J 4 bases, and their ends lie 14 bases apart. The germline V gene encodes CDR1 SQVTM and CDR2 ANQGSEA. The collaborating institutions used their own protocols to collect whole blood in K2EDTA tubes. Collaborator samples were shipped for TCRbeta analysis as frozen whole blood, isolated PBMCs, or DNA extracted from either sample type. In regard to this clone: Its specific antigen is unknown. There are no base qualities to consult, and no much larger clone falls within one base.

TCRbeta CDR3 regions were amplified from genomic DNA using the immunoSEQ Assay, a bias-controlled multiplex PCR. The authors processed their data as follows. Nucleated cell counts per sample were estimated from amplification of reference gene primers within the assay. To quantify the absolute abundance of each unique TCRbeta CDR3 rearrangement, sequence reads were collapsed and filtered. Productive Simpson clonality was computed per sample as the square root of Simpson's diversity index over productive rearrangements. The clones in this table, taken by TCRdb from immuneACCESS, are in-frame only. Not every clone is retained; where verified, under half of the shortfall comes from an unresolved V gene, and the cause of the rest is unknown. V and J calls and clone size are copied from that table; D and trimming were computed from the DNA. The sample table shows 60,000 to 65,000 clones, and under 80% are seen once. Of the sample, over 15% falls within the top ten clones.

The sequence came from a man aged 55 to 69 with acute or convalescent COVID-19. The sequenced sample was peripheral blood. The chain is made from TRBV29-1 and TRBJ2-1; the D gene is perhaps TRBD1, on 6 matching bases. The DNA is as follows: TGCAGCGCCCCTTGGACAGAATACAATGAGCAGTTCTTC. Translated, this gives CSAPWTEYNEQFF.